These 17 T cell receptor beta chains originate from one sample sequenced in a study of T cells after yellow fever vaccination. One entry per CDR3 protein results from TCRdb running MiXCR on the 5' RACE reads. The data hold fewer than 450,000 distinct CDR3 sequences, with roughly 8% observed a single time. The sequences come from PBMCs, collected approximately 47 days after the first yellow fever vaccination. Source of these receptors: a man between 18 and 35 years old who received the YFV17D yellow fever vaccine.

This clonotype was observed a handful of times. CDR3 amino acids: CASSVGQGRGEQFF. Here the CDR3 DNA reads TGTGCCAGCAGCGTCGGACAGGGGCGAGGTGAGCAGTTCTTC. The chain employs TRBV7-2 and TRBJ2-1, with TRBD1 identical over 9 bases. This CDR3 spans 14 amino acids. J was trimmed by 9 bases and V by 5 bases; bases with no gene match: 8. Looked up from germline, CDR1 is SGHTA and CDR2 is FQGNSA.

This clonotype appeared many times. The chain couples TRBV20-1 to TRBJ1-5; D gene ambiguous. Germline lookup yields CDR1 DFQATT and CDR2 SNEGSKA (reference sequence). The CDR3 runs 13 residues. V was pared by 4 bases and J by 5 bases, with 12 bases between. The CDR3 bases are TGCAGTGCTATATATGGCGGCGATCAGCCCCAGCATTTT. It yields the protein CSAIYGGDQPQHF.

The chain couples TRBV7-2 to TRBJ2-7, with 9 bases that match TRBD2. The V gene's germline CDR1 is SGHTA and CDR2 FQGNSA. The CDR3 contains 15 residues. V lost 2 bases and J lost 4; bases outside the gene matches: 6. The CDR3 loop is CASSLLAGGPYEQYF. The CDR3 DNA is TGTGCCAGCAGCTTACTTGCGGGGGGGCCTTACGAGCAGTACTTC. Together with reference TRBV7-2 and TRBJ2-7, the CDR3 gives the full variable domain: GAGVSQSPSNKVTEKGKDVELRCDPISGHTALYWYRQSLGQGLEFLIYFQGNSAPDKSGLPSDRFSAERTGGSVSTLTIQRTQQEDSAVYLCASSLLAGGPYEQYFGPGTRLTVT.

The chain recombines TRBV7-9 with TRBJ2-1; D may correspond to TRBD1 or TRBD2 (5 bases each). The V gene's germline CDR1 is SEHNR and CDR2 FQNEAQ (reference sequence). There are 14 residues in the CDR3. V was shortened by 5 bases and J by 10 bases, with 18 bases between the two germline ends. The CDR3 sequence: CASSLQTSEGEQFF. CDR3 nucleotide sequence: TGTGCCAGCAGCCTCCAGACCTCAGAGGGGGAGCAGTTCTTC.

The sample holds a few counts of this clonotype. The V call is TRBV3-1, the J call TRBJ2-1, with TRBD1 identical over 7 bases. Germline trimming cut 0 bases from V and 4 bases from J; bases unmatched to any gene: 3. There are 15 residues in the CDR3. Germline V gives CDR1 LGHDT, CDR2 YNNKEL (reference sequence). CDR3 bases: TGTGCCAGCAGCCAAGAGGGACAGAATTACAATGAGCAGTTCTTC. This sequence encodes CASSQEGQNYNEQFF.

This clonotype has ten or more counts. This chain connects TRBV7-8 to TRBJ2-5, with D maybe TRBD2 (5 bases). The CDR3 covers 14 residues. Germline lookup yields CDR1 SGHVS and CDR2 FQNEAQ. The V end lost 5 bases, the J end lost 2 bases, and 12 bases lay between the germline ends. DNA of the CDR3: TGTGCCAGCAGCGCGCTCGGGGAACAAGAGACCCAGTACTTC. Translating gives CASSALGEQETQYF.

This rearrangement joins TRBV24-1 to TRBJ2-5; 7 nucleotides align to TRBD1. Germline-derived CDR1 and CDR2 are KGHDR and SFDVKD. Losses at the gene ends were 4 bases for V and 3 bases for J; bases not matched to a gene: 4. CDR3 size: 14 residues. In nucleotides, the CDR3 is TGTGCCACCAGTGAGGCCGGGACAGAAGAGACCCAGTACTTC. This translates into CATSEAGTEETQYF.

This clonotype was counted ten times or more. The rearrangement uses TRBV6-5 and TRBJ2-7; 7 bases map to TRBD1. CDR3 length: 16 residues. Germline V gene sequence: CDR1 MNHEY, CDR2 SVGAGI. The V gene end was trimmed by 2 bases and the J gene end by 6 bases; junction bases not matched to a gene: 13. CDR3 DNA: TGTGCCAGCAGTTACGTCCCGAATAAACAGGGGTCCGAGCAGTACGTC. It is translated as CASSYVPNKQGSEQYV.

The V call is TRBV3-1, the J call TRBJ1-2; D may be TRBD1 (6 bases). Germline values: CDR1 LGHDT, CDR2 YNNKEL (reference sequence). The CDR3 loop spans 14 amino acids. Between the trimmed V and J ends, which lost 1 base and 1 base, there was a span of 7 bases. CDR3 region: CASSQGGGNYGYTF. CDR3 coding DNA: TGTGCCAGCAGCCAAGGAGGGGGTAACTATGGCTACACCTTC.

This clonotype was counted a few times. The gene calls are TRBV6-7 and TRBJ2-5; TRBD1 agrees at 10 bases. Being an ORF, TRBV6-7 has a function that is uncertain. The J segment lost 4 bases and the V segment lost 2 bases, leaving 10 bases of the junction unmatched. The length of the CDR3 is 17 residues. As DNA, the CDR3 is TGTGCCAGCAGTTACGGGGACCGGGACAGGGGTGGAGAGACCCAGTACTTC. It codes for CASSYGDRDRGGETQYF.

In its sample, this clonotype was seen a few times. The CDR3 region has the DNA TGTGCCAGCATAGATCGTGCGAGTGACATTCAGTACTTC. Translated, it gives CASIDRASDIQYF. The genes are TRBV5-4 and TRBJ2-4; D remains ambiguous. CDR1 SGHNT and CDR2 YYREEE come from the germline V gene (reference sequence). The V end was cut by 6 bases, the J end by 8 bases, with 15 bases between. The CDR3 is 13 residues long.

This clonotype has just a few counts. This rearrangement joins TRBV5-6 to TRBJ1-1; 7 positions match TRBD1. The CDR3 extends over 14 amino acids. V shed 6 bases and J 1 base; nucleotides not matched to a gene: 6. Germline V gene data show CDR1 as SGHDT and CDR2 as YYEEEE. In DNA form, the CDR3 reads TGTGCCAGCAACAGAAGGGACAGGAACACTGAAGCTTTCTTT. It codes for CASNRRDRNTEAFF.

This clonotype turned up a few times. The chain carries TRBV7-8 and TRBJ1-1, with D unresolved. Germline lookup yields CDR1 SGHVS and CDR2 FQNEAQ. The ends were cut back, 0 bases at V and 4 bases at J, with 9 bases in the middle. This CDR3 is 14 amino acids long. CDR3 DNA sequence: TGTGCCAGCAGCTTAGCGGGTTATGGCACTGAAGCTTTCTTT. This codes for CASSLAGYGTEAFF.

The table lists this clonotype with a few counts. The chain joins TRBV23-1 to TRBJ2-5, with a weak D call TRBD1 (7 bases). TRBV23-1 is flagged as an ORF with uncertain function. The CDR3 runs to 17 residues. V dropped 7 bases and J dropped 0 bases, with 21 bases sitting between them. The CDR3 DNA sequence: TGCGCCAGCACTTCAAGGCGGGACAGAGAGTACCAAGAGACCCAGTACTTC. Translation gives CASTSRRDREYQETQYF.

The chain links TRBV18 to TRBJ1-1; the D gene is possibly TRBD1 (5 bases). Trimming removed 0 bases at V and 11 bases at J, with 13 bases between. Germline CDR1 reads KGHSH; CDR2 reads LQKENI. This CDR3 has 13 amino acids. DNA for the CDR3: TGTGCCAGCTCACCACCGACAGTACTGAGGGCTTTCTTT. It translates to CASSPPTVLRAFF.

The chain combines TRBV28 with TRBJ2-7; the D is unclear. CDR1 and CDR2 from the germline V gene are MDHEN and SYDVKM. The CDR3 totals 13 residues. V dropped 8 bases and J dropped 3 bases, with 14 bases sitting between them. The CDR3 is CASRHHYGYEQYF. The CDR3 DNA follows: TGTGCCAGCCGGCACCACTATGGCTACGAGCAGTACTTC.

This clonotype was found a few times. This sequence joins TRBV6-5 and TRBJ1-6, with TRBD1 matching over 8 bases. Trimming removed 2 bases from V and 5 bases from J; junction bases left unmatched: 11. CDR1 and CDR2 from the germline V gene are MNHEY and SVGAGI. This CDR3 is 18 amino acids long. Here the CDR3 DNA reads TGTGCCAGCAGTTACGGACAGGGAGGGGGCTGGGATAATTCACCCCTCCACTTT. Encoded protein: CASSYGQGGGWDNSPLHF.